What follows are 11 T cell receptor beta chains derived from one specimen sequenced in a study of blood T cell repertoires in COVID-19. This table comes from immunoSEQ multiplex PCR, and its TCRdb copy is limited to in-frame clones, with some not included. In the table there are under 200,000 clones, almost 85% of which are singletons. Material: PBMCs or T cells enriched from blood (not recorded which). These TCRs come from a man between 50 and 59 years old who had recovered from COVID-19.

The gene calls are TRBV7-8 and TRBJ2-2, with 7 bases that match TRBD1. The CDR3 extends over 16 amino acids. Germline lookup yields CDR1 SGHVS and CDR2 FQNEAQ. Trimming cost V 5 bases and J 5 bases; bases outside gene matches: 11. The CDR3: CASSLETGVVTGELFF. Here the CDR3 DNA reads TGTGCCAGCAGCCTAGAAACAGGGGTTGTTACCGGGGAGCTGTTTTTT.

The chain is built from TRBV6-6 and TRBJ1-2; D call uncertain. V shed 5 bases and J shed 4 bases, with 14 bases lying between them. Germline V lookup: CDR1 MNHNY, CDR2 SVGAGI (reference sequence). The CDR3 runs 14 residues. CDR3 loop: CASSPLGGLYGYTF. The CDR3, as DNA: TGTGCCAGCAGTCCCCTCGGAGGTCTCTATGGCTACACCTTC.

This chain uses TRBV7-6 with TRBJ2-1, with 8 bases that match TRBD2. This CDR3 has 15 residues. From germline, CDR1 is SGHVS and CDR2 FNYEAQ. The V and J ends lost 2 bases and 7 bases, in that order; junction bases with no gene match: 7. CDR3 region: CASSLRSGDGNEQFF. The CDR3 nucleotides read TGTGCCAGCAGCTTACGTAGCGGGGATGGGAATGAGCAGTTCTTC.

This sequence joins TRBV7-3 and TRBJ1-1; a weak D match, TRBD1 (5 bases). CDR1 is SGHTA and CDR2 is FQGTGA in the germline V gene. The CDR3 has 13 amino acids. V was pared by 3 bases and J by 5 bases, with 10 bases between. CDR3 DNA sequence: TGTGCCAGCAGCTTTGGGGGGAGAACTGAAGCTTTCTTT. Translating it yields CASSFGGRTEAFF.

The rearrangement uses TRBV3-1 (or the pseudogene TRBV3-2) and TRBJ1-1, with D unclear. The V end lost 8 bases, the J end lost 4 bases, and 14 bases lay between the germline ends. This CDR3 region has 13 residues. Germline V CDR1 and CDR2: LGHDT, YNNKEL (reference sequence). The CDR3, as DNA: TGTGCCAGCTCAGCGGGTGTCGGCACTGAAGCTTTCTTT. Translation: CASSAGVGTEAFF.

This chain connects TRBV24-1 to TRBJ1-4; D not certain. The CDR3 sequence is 13 residues long. Germline assignment: CDR1 KGHDR and CDR2 SFDVKD. V was trimmed by 4 bases and J by 7 bases, leaving 9 bases between them. Here the CDR3 DNA reads TGTGCCACCAGTGACTCAACGAGTGAAAAACTGTTTTTT. Translating gives CATSDSTSEKLFF.

Remarks on this clone: The identical CDR3 is also encoded by other nucleotide sequences in the sample. The CDR3 here is CASSQDRDGTEAFF. CDR3 DNA: TGTGCCAGCAGCCAAGACAGGGATGGCACTGAAGCTTTCTTT. This chain joins TRBV3-1 (or the pseudogene TRBV3-2) and TRBJ1-1; possibly TRBD1 for D (5 bases). The length of the CDR3 is 14 residues. V shed 0 bases and J shed 4 bases, with 9 bases lying between them. CDR1 is LGHDT and CDR2 is YNNKEL in the germline V gene (reference sequence).

The chain employs TRBV19 and TRBJ1-5; 8 positions agree with TRBD1. The CDR3 contains 17 residues. Germline V CDR1 and CDR2: LNHDA, SQIVND (reference sequence). With 5 bases clipped from V and 7 bases from J, the junction kept 16 bases outside the gene matches. The CDR3 loop is CASSHWTTGDIWQPQHF. The CDR3 coding sequence is TGTGCCAGTAGTCATTGGACGACAGGGGACATCTGGCAGCCCCAGCATTTT.

The chain carries TRBV28 and TRBJ1-3, with a possible D match to TRBD1 (6 bases). CDR3 length: 15 residues. Trimming took 6 bases from V and 0 from J, leaving 12 bases between them. The germline gives CDR1 MDHEN, CDR2 SYDVKM. The CDR3 here is CASSPGTISGNTIYF. The CDR3 nucleotides are TGTGCCAGCAGCCCCGGGACAATCTCTGGAAACACCATATATTTT.

V is TRBV6-2 or TRBV6-3 and J is TRBJ1-2; 10 bases fit TRBD1. This CDR3 has 16 amino acids. V lost 6 bases to trimming and J lost 3 bases; unmatched junction nucleotides: 10. Germline CDR1 MNHEY, CDR2 SVGEGT. The CDR3 DNA follows: TGTGCCAGCAGCAGGGACAGGGGCGGCCAGGACTATGGCTACACCTTC. As protein: CASSRDRGGQDYGYTF.

The gene calls are TRBV6-6 and TRBJ2-7; tentative D call: TRBD2 (7 bases). CDR3 size: 20 residues. The germline gives CDR1 MNHNY, CDR2 SVGAGI (reference sequence). The ends were cut back, 5 bases at V and 1 base at J, with 30 bases in the middle. CDR3 amino acids: CASSHNRLEAGRGLSYEQYF. In DNA, the CDR3 is TGTGCCAGCAGTCACAATCGGCTTGAGGCAGGGAGGGGGTTATCCTACGAGCAGTACTTC.